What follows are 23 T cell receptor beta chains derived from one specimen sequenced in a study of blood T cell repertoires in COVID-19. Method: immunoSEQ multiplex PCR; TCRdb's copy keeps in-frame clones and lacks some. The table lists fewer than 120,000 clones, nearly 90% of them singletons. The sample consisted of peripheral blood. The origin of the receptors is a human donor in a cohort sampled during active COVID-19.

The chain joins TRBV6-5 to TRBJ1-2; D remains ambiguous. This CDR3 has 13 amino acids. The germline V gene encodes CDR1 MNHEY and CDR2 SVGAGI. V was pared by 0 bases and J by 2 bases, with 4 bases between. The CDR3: CASSYSRNYGYTF. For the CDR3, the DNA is TGTGCCAGCAGTTACTCGAGGAACTATGGCTACACCTTC.

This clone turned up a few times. CDR3 DNA sequence: TGTGCCAGTAGTATGGCCACTAGCGGGGGCCCTAATGAGCAGTTCTTC. The encoded protein is CASSMATSGGPNEQFF. This rearrangement joins TRBV19 to TRBJ2-1; 11 positions match TRBD2. Unmatched junction bases numbered 8, after V lost 3 bases and J lost 7 bases. This CDR3 has 16 residues. Germline loops: CDR1 LNHDA, CDR2 SQIVND (reference sequence). The complete variable domain, with remaining parts taken from reference TRBV19 and TRBJ2-1, reads DGGITQSPKYLFRKEGQNVTLSCEQNLNHDAMYWYRQDPGQGLRLIYYSQIVNDFQKGDIAEGYSVSREKKESFPLTVTSAQKNPTAFYLCASSMATSGGPNEQFFGPGTRLTVL.

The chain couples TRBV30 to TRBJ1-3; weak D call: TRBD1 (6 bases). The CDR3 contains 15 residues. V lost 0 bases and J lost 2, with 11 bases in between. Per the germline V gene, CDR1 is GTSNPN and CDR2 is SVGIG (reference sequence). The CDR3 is CAWSVPAGAGNTIYF. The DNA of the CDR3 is TGTGCCTGGAGTGTACCCGCAGGGGCTGGAAACACCATATATTTT.

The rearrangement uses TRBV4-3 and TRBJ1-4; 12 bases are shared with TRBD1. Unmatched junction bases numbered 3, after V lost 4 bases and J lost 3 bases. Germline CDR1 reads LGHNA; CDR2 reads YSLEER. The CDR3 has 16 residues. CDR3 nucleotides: TGCGCCAGCAGCCGGGACAGGGGGCGGGCTAATGAAAAACTGTTTTTT. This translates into CASSRDRGRANEKLFF.

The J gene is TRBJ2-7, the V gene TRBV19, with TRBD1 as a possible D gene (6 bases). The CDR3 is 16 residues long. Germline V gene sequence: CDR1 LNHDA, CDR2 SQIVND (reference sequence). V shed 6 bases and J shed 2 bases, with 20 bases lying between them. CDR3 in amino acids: CASSKNANRAPYEQYF. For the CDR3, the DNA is TGTGCCAGTAGCAAAAATGCCAACAGGGCCCCCTACGAGCAGTACTTC.

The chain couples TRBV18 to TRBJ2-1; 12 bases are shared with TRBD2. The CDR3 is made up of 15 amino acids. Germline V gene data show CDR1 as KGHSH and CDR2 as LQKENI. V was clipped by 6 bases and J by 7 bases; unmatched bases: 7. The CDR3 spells CASSPLAGGKNEQFF. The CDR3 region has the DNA TGTGCCAGCTCCCCTCTAGCGGGAGGGAAAAATGAGCAGTTCTTC.

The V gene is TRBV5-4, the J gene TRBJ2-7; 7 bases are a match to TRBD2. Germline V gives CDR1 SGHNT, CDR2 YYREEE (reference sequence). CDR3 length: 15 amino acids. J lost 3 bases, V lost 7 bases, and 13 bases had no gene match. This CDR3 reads CASSLAGEPYYEQYF. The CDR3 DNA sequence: TGTGCCAGCTCATTGGCGGGAGAGCCCTACTACGAGCAGTACTTC.

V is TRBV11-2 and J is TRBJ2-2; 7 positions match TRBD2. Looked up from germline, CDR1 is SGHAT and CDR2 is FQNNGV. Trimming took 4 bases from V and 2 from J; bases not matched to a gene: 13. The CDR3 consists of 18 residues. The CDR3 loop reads CASSSTDGLGPNTGELFF. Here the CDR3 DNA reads TGTGCCAGCAGCTCGACAGATGGACTAGGACCTAACACCGGGGAGCTGTTTTTT.

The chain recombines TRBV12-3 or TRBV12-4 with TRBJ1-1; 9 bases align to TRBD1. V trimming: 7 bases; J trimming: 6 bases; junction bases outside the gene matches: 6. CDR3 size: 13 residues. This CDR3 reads CASIRRQGAEAFF. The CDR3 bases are TGTGCCAGCATTCGGAGACAGGGGGCTGAAGCTTTCTTT.

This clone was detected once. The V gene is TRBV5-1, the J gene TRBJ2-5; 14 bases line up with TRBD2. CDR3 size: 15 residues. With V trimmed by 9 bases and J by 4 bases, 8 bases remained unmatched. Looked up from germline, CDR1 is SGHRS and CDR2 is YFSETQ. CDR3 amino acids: CATRLAGGVGETQYF. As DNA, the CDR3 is TGCGCCACGCGACTAGCGGGAGGGGTAGGAGAGACCCAGTACTTC.

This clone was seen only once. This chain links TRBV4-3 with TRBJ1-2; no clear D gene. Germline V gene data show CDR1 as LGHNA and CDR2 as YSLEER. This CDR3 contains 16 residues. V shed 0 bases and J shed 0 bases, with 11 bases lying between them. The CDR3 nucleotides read TGCGCCAGCAGCCAAGATCCCCACCCAGCTAACTATGGCTACACCTTC. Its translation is CASSQDPHPANYGYTF.

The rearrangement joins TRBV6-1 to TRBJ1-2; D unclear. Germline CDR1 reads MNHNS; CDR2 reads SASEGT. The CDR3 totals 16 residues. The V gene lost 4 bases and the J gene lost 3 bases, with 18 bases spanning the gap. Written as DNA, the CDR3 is TGTGCCAGCAGTGGACCTGACATGGGTTTTGACTATGGCTACACCTTC. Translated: CASSGPDMGFDYGYTF.

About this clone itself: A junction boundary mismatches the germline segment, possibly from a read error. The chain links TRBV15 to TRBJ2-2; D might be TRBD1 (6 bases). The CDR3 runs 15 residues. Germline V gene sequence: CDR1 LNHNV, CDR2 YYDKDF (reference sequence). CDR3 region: CATRRAPEGGGELFF. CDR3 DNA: TGTGCCACCAGGAGAGCCCCTGAAGGGGGCGGGGAGCTGTTTTTT. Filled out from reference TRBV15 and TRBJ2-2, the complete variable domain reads DAMVIQNPRYQVTQFGKPVTLSCSQTLNHNVMYWYQQKSSQAPKLLFHYYDKDFNNEADTPDNFQSRRPNTSFCFLDIRSPGLGDTAMYLCATRRAPEGGGELFFGEGSRLTVL.

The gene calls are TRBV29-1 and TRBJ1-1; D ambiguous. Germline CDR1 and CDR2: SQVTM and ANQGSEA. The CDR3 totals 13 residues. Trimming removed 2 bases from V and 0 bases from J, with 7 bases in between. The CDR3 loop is CSVERALNTEAFF. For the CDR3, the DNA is TGCAGCGTTGAACGCGCGTTGAACACTGAAGCTTTCTTT.

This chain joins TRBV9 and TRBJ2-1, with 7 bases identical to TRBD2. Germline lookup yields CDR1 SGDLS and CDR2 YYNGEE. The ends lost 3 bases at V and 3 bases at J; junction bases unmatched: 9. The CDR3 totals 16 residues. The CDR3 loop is CASSAHPLADYNEQFF. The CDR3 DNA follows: TGTGCCAGCAGCGCGCACCCGCTAGCGGACTACAATGAGCAGTTCTTC.

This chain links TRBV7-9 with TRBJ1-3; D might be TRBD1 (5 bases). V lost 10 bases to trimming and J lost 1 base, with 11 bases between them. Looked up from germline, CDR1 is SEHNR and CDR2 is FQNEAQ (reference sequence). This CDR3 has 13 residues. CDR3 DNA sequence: TGTGCCATCCAGGGAAGGTCTGGAAACACCATATATTTT. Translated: CAIQGRSGNTIYF.

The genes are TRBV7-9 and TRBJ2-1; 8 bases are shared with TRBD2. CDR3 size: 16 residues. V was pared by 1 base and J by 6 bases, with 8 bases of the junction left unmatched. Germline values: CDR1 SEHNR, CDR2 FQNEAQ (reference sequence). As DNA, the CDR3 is TGTGCCAGCAGCTTAGAAGCGGGAGTACTGGTCAATGAGCAGTTCTTC. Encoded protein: CASSLEAGVLVNEQFF. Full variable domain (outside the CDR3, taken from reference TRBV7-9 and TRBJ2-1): DTGVSQNPRHKITKRGQNVTFRCDPISEHNRLYWYRQTLGQGPEFLTYFQNEAQLEKSRLLSDRFSAERPKGSFSTLEIQRTEQGDSAMYLCASSLEAGVLVNEQFFGPGTRLTVL.

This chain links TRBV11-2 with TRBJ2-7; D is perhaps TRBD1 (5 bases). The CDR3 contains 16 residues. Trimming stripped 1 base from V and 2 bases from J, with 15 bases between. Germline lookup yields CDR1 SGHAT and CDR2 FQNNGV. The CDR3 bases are TGTGCCAGCAGCTTAGCGGGTCAGGGTCGGACCTACGAGCAGTACTTC. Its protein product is CASSLAGQGRTYEQYF.

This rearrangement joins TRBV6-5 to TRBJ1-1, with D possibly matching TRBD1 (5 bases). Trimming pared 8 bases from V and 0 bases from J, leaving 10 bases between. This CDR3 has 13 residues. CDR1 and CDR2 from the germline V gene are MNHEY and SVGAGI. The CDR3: CASCGALNTEAFF. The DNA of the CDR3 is TGTGCCAGCTGCGGGGCCTTGAACACTGAAGCTTTCTTT.

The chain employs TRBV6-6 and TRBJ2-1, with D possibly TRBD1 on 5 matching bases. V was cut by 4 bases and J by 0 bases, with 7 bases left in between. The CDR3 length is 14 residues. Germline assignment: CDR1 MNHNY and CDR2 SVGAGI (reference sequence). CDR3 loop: CASSSQGSYNEQFF. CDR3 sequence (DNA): TGTGCCAGCAGTTCGCAGGGCTCCTACAATGAGCAGTTCTTC.

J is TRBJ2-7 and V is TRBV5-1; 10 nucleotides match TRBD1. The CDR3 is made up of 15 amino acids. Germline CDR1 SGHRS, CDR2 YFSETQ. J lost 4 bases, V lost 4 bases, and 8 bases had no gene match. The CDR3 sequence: CASSGGTGVVYEQYF. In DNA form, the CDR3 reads TGCGCCAGCAGCGGGGGGACAGGGGTTGTGTACGAGCAGTACTTC.

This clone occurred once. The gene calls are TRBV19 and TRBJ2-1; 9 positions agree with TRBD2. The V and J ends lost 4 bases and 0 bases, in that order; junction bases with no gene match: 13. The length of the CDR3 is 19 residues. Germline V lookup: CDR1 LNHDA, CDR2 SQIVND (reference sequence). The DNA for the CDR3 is TGTGCCAGTAGTACCCGAGCGGGGGGCTCCCTTAGCTCCTACAATGAGCAGTTCTTC. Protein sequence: CASSTRAGGSLSSYNEQFF.

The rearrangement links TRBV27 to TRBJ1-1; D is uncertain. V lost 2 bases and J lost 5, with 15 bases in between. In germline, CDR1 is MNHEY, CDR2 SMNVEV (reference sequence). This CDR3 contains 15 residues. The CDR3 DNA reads TGTGCCAGCAGTTTAACAAAAAAAGTGTGGACTGAAGCTTTCTTT. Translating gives CASSLTKKVWTEAFF.